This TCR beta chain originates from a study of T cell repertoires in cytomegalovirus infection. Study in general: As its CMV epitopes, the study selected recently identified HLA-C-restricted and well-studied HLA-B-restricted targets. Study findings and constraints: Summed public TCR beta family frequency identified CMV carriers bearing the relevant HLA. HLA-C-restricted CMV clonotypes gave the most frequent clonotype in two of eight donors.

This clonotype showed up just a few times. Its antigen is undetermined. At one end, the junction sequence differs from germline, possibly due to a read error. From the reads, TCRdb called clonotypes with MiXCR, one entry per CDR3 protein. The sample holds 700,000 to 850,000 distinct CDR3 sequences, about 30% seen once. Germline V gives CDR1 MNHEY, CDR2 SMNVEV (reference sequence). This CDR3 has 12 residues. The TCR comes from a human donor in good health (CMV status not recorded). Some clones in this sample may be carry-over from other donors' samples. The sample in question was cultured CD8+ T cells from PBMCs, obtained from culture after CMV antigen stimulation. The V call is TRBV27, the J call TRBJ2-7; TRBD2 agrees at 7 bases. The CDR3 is CASRIGSGTASF. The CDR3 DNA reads TGTGCCAGCAGAATAGGAAGCGGGACCGCATCCTTC.